This is a list of T cell receptor beta chains from one sample in a study of blood T cell repertoires in COVID-19. Data came from immunoSEQ multiplex PCR; TCRdb stores just in-frame clones and leaves some out. The sample shows 400,000 to 500,000 clones, roughly 90% of them seen only once. Specimen: PBMCs or T cells enriched from blood (not recorded which). The receptors stem from a woman aged 18-29 years who had been exposed to COVID-19. Each CDR3 is given with its conserved first and last residue. A D gene is named only where the DNA matches it firmly. Expanded clones are given a class, and other clones once, few, many or no size at all.

j_call | v_call | clone_size | d_call | cdr3_aa | cdr3_nt
TRBJ2-3 | TRBV28 | once | - | CASSLGAGTTDTQYF | TGTGCCAGCAGTTTAGGGGCGGGGACGACAGATACGCAGTATTTT
TRBJ2-3 | TRBV28 | once | TRBD2 | CASSSPVSGTHGDTQYF | TGTGCCAGCAGTTCACCTGTTAGCGGGACTCATGGGGATACGCAGTATTTT
TRBJ2-7 | TRBV6-2/TRBV6-3 | - | - | CASTPPGDYEQYF | TGTGCCAGCACCCCTCCAGGGGACTACGAGCAGTACTTC
TRBJ2-3 | TRBV24-1 | - | TRBD1 | CATSDAGTGSADTQYF | TGTGCCACCAGTGACGCCGGGACAGGGAGTGCAGATACGCAGTATTTT
TRBJ1-2 | TRBV6-4 | - | TRBD1 | CASSMNRGQNYGYTF | TGTGCCAGCAGCATGAACAGGGGGCAGAACTATGGCTACACCTTC
TRBJ1-3 | TRBV5-6 | few | - | CASSLSSGNTIYF | TGTGCCAGCAGCCTGAGCTCTGGAAACACCATATATTTT
TRBJ1-1 | TRBV19 | - | - | CASSVQTASNTEAFF | TGTGCCAGTAGTGTCCAGACAGCCTCGAACACTGAAGCTTTCTTT
TRBJ2-4 | TRBV6-1 | - | - | CASSDLIQYF | TGTGCCAGCAGTGACCTCATTCAGTACTTC
TRBJ1-4 | TRBV4-3 | - | - | CASSQDRTVANEKLFF | TGCGCCAGCAGCCAAGATAGAACAGTGGCCAATGAAAAACTGTTTTTT
TRBJ2-3 | TRBV7-2 | - | TRBD2 | CASSLTSGGLTDTQYF | TGTGCCAGCAGCTTGACTAGCGGGGGCCTCACAGATACGCAGTATTTT
TRBJ1-4 | TRBV7-9 | - | TRBD1 | CASSSYGQGGEKLFF | TGTGCCAGCAGCTCTTACGGACAGGGGGGTGAAAAACTGTTTTTT
TRBJ1-4 | TRBV4-1 | few | - | CASSQDRVVEKLFF | TGCGCCAGCAGCCAAGACAGGGTGGTTGAAAAACTGTTTTTT
TRBJ2-7 | TRBV3-1/TRBV3-2 | - | - | CASSQTGYEQYF | TGTGCCAGCAGCCAGACAGGTTACGAGCAGTACTTC
TRBJ1-2 | TRBV19 | - | TRBD1 | CASSDRAGYGYTF | TGTGCCAGTAGCGACAGGGCAGGCTATGGCTACACCTTC
TRBJ1-2 | TRBV6-5 | - | TRBD1 | CASRPPGQGFGYTF | TGTGCCAGCAGACCCCCGGGACAGGGTTTTGGCTACACCTTC
TRBJ2-3 | TRBV3-1/TRBV3-2 | - | - | CASSQSAASSDTQYF | TGTGCCAGCAGCCAAAGCGCCGCTAGCTCAGATACGCAGTATTTT
TRBJ2-7 | TRBV18 | few | TRBD1 | CASSYGTGGSYEQYF | TGTGCCAGCTCATACGGGACAGGGGGCTCCTACGAGCAGTACTTC
TRBJ1-5 | TRBV28 | - | - | CASSFTPGGGRPQHF | TGTGCCAGCAGTTTTACACCGGGTGGAGGTCGGCCCCAGCATTTT
TRBJ2-2 | TRBV9 | - | TRBD2 | CASSVVGGLAGFSGELFF | TGTGCCAGCAGCGTAGTTGGGGGACTAGCGGGATTCTCCGGGGAGCTGTTTTTT
TRBJ2-7 | TRBV28 | - | - | CASKGEVRSIGYEQYF | TGTGCCAGCAAAGGGGAGGTTCGAAGTATCGGATACGAGCAGTACTTC
TRBJ1-1 | TRBV19 | - | - | CASSISAGRAMNTEAFF | TGTGCCAGTAGTATTTCAGCGGGACGGGCGATGAACACTGAAGCTTTCTTT
TRBJ1-2 | TRBV6-5 | - | - | CASSSLQDYTF | TGTGCCAGCAGTTCTCTACAGGACTACACCTTC
TRBJ1-1 | TRBV7-8 | - | TRBD1 | CASSTDRGNTEAFF | TGTGCCAGCAGCACAGACAGGGGAAACACTGAAGCTTTCTTT
TRBJ2-7 | TRBV5-8 | once | - | CASSLGLAIYEQYF | TGTGCCAGCAGCTTAGGGCTAGCGATCTACGAGCAGTACTTC
TRBJ2-2 | TRBV9 | - | - | CASSAPRVPGELFF | TGTGCCAGCAGCGCCCCCAGGGTTCCCGGGGAGCTGTTTTTT
TRBJ1-4 | TRBV28 | - | - | CASSQRTRRYEKLFF | TGTGCCAGCAGCCAGCGGACCCGGCGGTATGAAAAACTGTTTTTT
TRBJ1-5 | TRBV28 | - | - | CASSLGQAHQPQHF | TGTGCCAGCAGTTTAGGTCAGGCCCATCAGCCCCAGCATTTT
TRBJ1-6 | TRBV18 | - | TRBD1 | CASSPRMGQSNSPLHF | TGTGCCAGCTCACCTCGTATGGGACAGAGTAATTCACCCCTCCACTTT
TRBJ2-1 | TRBV4-2 | - | - | CASSQERSHEQFF | TGTGCCAGCAGCCAAGAACGGAGCCATGAGCAGTTCTTC
TRBJ2-7 | TRBV3-1/TRBV3-2 | - | TRBD1 | CASSQGDRTYSYEQYF | TGTGCCAGCAGCCAGGGGGACAGGACGTACTCCTACGAGCAGTACTTC
TRBJ2-2 | TRBV19 | - | TRBD1 | CASGGTGGASTGELFF | TGTGCCAGTGGCGGGACAGGGGGCGCGAGCACCGGGGAGCTGTTTTTT
TRBJ1-6 | TRBV28 | - | - | CASDSRHNSPLHF | TGTGCCAGTGACAGCAGACATAATTCACCCCTCCACTTT
TRBJ1-5 | TRBV18 | - | - | CASSPDRAGGAGQPQHF | TGTGCCAGCTCACCCGACCGGGCGGGGGGCGCCGGTCAGCCCCAGCATTTT
TRBJ1-5 | TRBV10-3 | - | - | CAISEQEVFSDQPQHF | TGTGCCATCAGTGAGCAGGAGGTGTTTAGCGATCAGCCCCAGCATTTT
TRBJ1-2 | TRBV4-1 | - | - | CASSQTKTGLSYGYTF | TGCGCCAGCAGCCAGACCAAAACAGGGCTAAGCTATGGCTACACCTTC
TRBJ2-1 | TRBV20-1 | - | - | CSASNPTRPSYNEQFF | TGCAGTGCTAGTAATCCGACTAGACCCTCCTACAATGAGCAGTTCTTC
TRBJ2-3 | TRBV25-1 | - | TRBD1 | CASSDTRTGGPDTQYF | TGTGCCAGCAGTGACACGAGGACAGGGGGGCCAGATACGCAGTATTTT